The 22 T cell receptor beta chains presented below share a single source sample, sequenced in a study of blood T cell repertoires in COVID-19. Repertoires were generated with immunoSEQ multiplex PCR, while TCRdb's copy carries only in-frame clones and drops some. The sample has more than 95,000 clones; approximately 88% are singletons. The sample taken for sequencing was peripheral blood. These receptors all come from a human donor in a cohort sampled during active COVID-19.

The chain couples TRBV5-5 to TRBJ2-3; maybe TRBD2 (5 bases). Germline V gene lookup returns CDR1 SGHKS and CDR2 YYEKEE (reference sequence). CDR3 length: 15 residues. Trimming shortened V by 4 bases and J by 2 bases, and 14 bases separated the two germline ends. CDR3 bases: TGTGCCAGCAGCCCCGTGGAGGTGAACACAGATACGCAGTATTTT. The encoded protein is CASSPVEVNTDTQYF.

The DNA for the CDR3 is TGTGCCAGCAGCGCATTACAGGGAAGAGAAAATGAGCAGTTCTTC. This codes for CASSALQGRENEQFF. This rearrangement joins TRBV11-2 to TRBJ2-1, with a possible D match to TRBD1 (6 bases). Per the germline V gene, CDR1 is SGHAT and CDR2 is FQNNGV. V gave up 5 bases and J gave up 7 bases, with 18 bases separating them. CDR3 length equals 15 residues.

There are a few counts of this clone. Other DNA sequences from this sample encode an identical CDR3 as well. The chain is built from TRBV7-3 and TRBJ2-1; possible D gene TRBD2, 5 bases. Germline assignment: CDR1 SGHTA and CDR2 FQGTGA. This CDR3 region has 12 residues. V was pared by 5 bases and J by 7 bases, with 9 bases between. CDR3 protein: CASSLRGNEQFF. CDR3 sequence (DNA): TGTGCCAGCAGCCTCCGCGGGAATGAGCAGTTCTTC.

This chain connects TRBV6-2 or TRBV6-3 to TRBJ2-5, with TRBD1 matching 8 bases. CDR1 MNHEY and CDR2 SVGEGT come from the germline V gene. The CDR3 loop spans 14 amino acids. With 6 bases clipped from V and 5 bases from J, the junction kept 8 bases outside the gene matches. CDR3 region: CASSWDRQGETQYF. CDR3 bases: TGTGCCAGCAGCTGGGACAGGCAGGGGGAGACCCAGTACTTC.

The chain recombines TRBV30 with TRBJ1-4; D gene ambiguous. Deletions cut 2 bases from V and 0 bases from J, with 7 bases between. This CDR3 has 14 amino acids. The V gene's germline CDR1 is GTSNPN and CDR2 SVGIG (reference sequence). As DNA, the CDR3 is TGTGCCTGGAGTCTTCCCGCAACTAATGAAAAACTGTTTTTT. Amino acid sequence: CAWSLPATNEKLFF.

The genes are TRBV9 and TRBJ1-1; no firm D call. Per the germline V gene, CDR1 is SGDLS and CDR2 is YYNGEE. Deletions cut 0 bases from V and 1 base from J, with 7 bases between. The CDR3 is 14 residues long. In nucleotides, the CDR3 is TGTGCCAGCAGCGTAGTGACACAGAACACTGAAGCTTTCTTT. Its protein product is CASSVVTQNTEAFF.

V and J are TRBV5-1 and TRBJ1-4; D ambiguous. Germline CDR1 is SGHRS and CDR2 is YFSETQ. Trimming took off 2 bases at V and 7 bases at J, with 9 bases between the two ends. The CDR3 length is 13 residues. As DNA, the CDR3 is TGCGCCAGCAGCTTTCGGCCGGGTGAAAAACTGTTTTTT. Residues: CASSFRPGEKLFF.

This chain joins TRBV7-9 and TRBJ2-1, with D perhaps TRBD2 (5 bases). Germline V lookup: CDR1 SEHNR, CDR2 FQNEAQ (reference sequence). This CDR3 comprises 17 residues. Trimming cost V 5 bases and J 7 bases, with 24 bases left between them. The DNA of the CDR3 is TGTGCCAGCAGCCAAGTCCGCCGGACTGTGATCGGGAATGAGCAGTTCTTC. The encoded protein is CASSQVRRTVIGNEQFF.

This clone was observed a handful of times. The chain employs TRBV29-1 and TRBJ2-7, with a weak D call TRBD1 (7 bases). CDR1 and CDR2 from the germline V gene are SQVTM and ANQGSEA. CDR3 length equals 12 residues. Trimming removed 4 bases at V and 3 bases at J, with 10 bases between. The CDR3 DNA sequence: TGCAGCGTTGCTCAGGGGGGCTACGAGCAGTACTTC. It specifies CSVAQGGYEQYF.

This chain's CDR3 is CASSLAPGGGGYEQYF. In nucleotides, the CDR3 is TGTGCCAGCAGCTTAGCGCCGGGAGGGGGCGGTTACGAGCAGTACTTC. This rearrangement joins TRBV7-2 to TRBJ2-7, with TRBD2 as a possible D gene (8 bases). The CDR3 runs to 16 residues. Trimming removed 0 bases from V and 4 bases from J, with 16 bases in between. Germline V gene sequence: CDR1 SGHTA, CDR2 FQGNSA.

This clone has just one count. The CDR3 nucleotides read TGTGCCAGCAGCTGGACAGGGACTAATCAGCCCCAGCATTTT. Amino acids: CASSWTGTNQPQHF. This chain uses TRBV5-5 with TRBJ1-5, with TRBD1 identical over 8 bases. The CDR3 is 14 amino acids. CDR1 is SGHKS and CDR2 is YYEKEE in the germline V gene (reference sequence). V was pared by 3 bases and J by 4 bases, with 3 bases of the junction left unmatched.

This clone was found once. This chain joins TRBV11-3 and TRBJ2-1; TRBD1 aligns across 10 bases. Germline CDR1 and CDR2: SGHNT and YENEEA. CDR3 length: 15 amino acids. After removal of 1 base from V and 9 bases from J, the junction contained 6 bases not matched to a gene. DNA for the CDR3: TGTGCCAGCAGCTTAGGGATAGGGACAGGGGTTGAGCAGTTCTTC. Translating gives CASSLGIGTGVEQFF.

This clone was detected a few times. This chain's CDR3 is CASRFGPGEKLFF. DNA for the CDR3: TGTGCCAGCAGGTTCGGTCCAGGGGAAAAACTGTTTTTT. This sequence joins TRBV6-5 and TRBJ1-4, with D possibly being TRBD1 (5 bases). Per the germline V gene, CDR1 is MNHEY and CDR2 is SVGAGI. This CDR3 spans 13 amino acids. Trimming removed 6 bases from V and 8 bases from J, with 13 bases in between.

The rearrangement links TRBV19 to TRBJ1-1; D remains ambiguous. Trimming pared 4 bases from V and 4 bases from J, leaving 10 bases between. This CDR3 is built from 13 residues. The germline V gene has CDR1 LNHDA and CDR2 SQIVND (reference sequence). The CDR3 DNA reads as TGTGCCAGTAGTAGTGTCAGAGGCACTGAAGCTTTCTTT. Protein: CASSSVRGTEAFF.

The J gene is TRBJ2-7, the V gene TRBV4-1, with a possible D match to TRBD1 (5 bases). Trimming stripped 2 bases from V and 4 bases from J, with 12 bases between. The CDR3 contains 14 residues. CDR1 and CDR2 (germline): MGHRA, YSYEKL. CDR3: CASSQYQGPYEQYF. The CDR3 DNA sequence: TGCGCCAGCAGCCAATACCAGGGCCCTTACGAGCAGTACTTC.

The chain uses TRBV4-1 and TRBJ2-1; the D gene is possibly TRBD1 (6 bases). Trimming took 0 bases from V and 5 from J, leaving 14 bases between them. The CDR3 covers 16 residues. Germline V gives CDR1 MGHRA, CDR2 YSYEKL. CDR3 residues: CASSQEGSGVHNEQFF. CDR3 sequence (DNA): TGCGCCAGCAGCCAAGAAGGGTCAGGGGTCCACAATGAGCAGTTCTTC.

J is TRBJ2-2 and V is TRBV2; D gene uncertain. Germline V gene data show CDR1 as SNHLY and CDR2 as FYNNEI. CDR3 length: 13 amino acids. The V end lost 5 bases, the J end lost 1 base, and 5 bases lay between the germline ends. CDR3 sequence reads: CASSRQNTGELFF. As DNA, the CDR3 is TGTGCCAGCAGTAGACAGAACACCGGGGAGCTGTTTTTT.

V gene TRBV5-1 combines with J gene TRBJ1-1, with 8 positions matching TRBD1. Germline values: CDR1 SGHRS, CDR2 YFSETQ. CDR3 size: 15 residues. With 4 bases clipped from V and 4 bases from J, the junction kept 9 bases outside the gene matches. CDR3 protein: CASSPPGQVGTEAFF. The CDR3 region has the DNA TGCGCCAGCAGCCCGCCGGGACAGGTAGGCACTGAAGCTTTCTTT.

This rearrangement joins TRBV12-3 or TRBV12-4 to TRBJ2-7, with 7 bases matching TRBD2. The CDR3 runs 13 residues. Germline trimming cut 4 bases from V and 4 bases from J; bases unmatched to any gene: 4. The CDR3 sequence: CASSYRGGYEQYF. CDR3 DNA sequence: TGTGCCAGCAGTTATAGGGGAGGGTACGAGCAGTACTTC.

CDR3 region: CASSLEGAWGYTF. DNA of the CDR3: TGTGCCAGCAGTTTGGAGGGGGCGTGGGGCTACACCTTC. The chain carries TRBV28 and TRBJ1-2, with 7 nucleotides matching TRBD1. With 3 bases clipped from V and 8 bases from J, the junction kept 6 bases outside the gene matches. In germline, CDR1 is MDHEN, CDR2 SYDVKM. This CDR3 is built from 13 residues.

J is TRBJ1-3 and V is TRBV6-5; possible D gene TRBD1, 5 bases. Germline loops: CDR1 MNHEY, CDR2 SVGAGI. The V end lost 9 bases, the J end lost 2 bases, and 14 bases lay between the germline ends. This CDR3 contains 14 residues. The DNA of the CDR3 is TGTGCCAGTATCGGTGCAGGGACTGGAAACACCATATATTTT. Translating it yields CASIGAGTGNTIYF.

The chain joins TRBV6-1 to TRBJ2-7; a possible D gene is TRBD1 (5 bases). CDR1 is MNHNS and CDR2 is SASEGT in the germline V gene. V lost 0 bases and J lost 1, with 7 bases in between. The CDR3 is 14 amino acids. The CDR3 DNA sequence: TGTGCCAGCAGTGAAGCGGGGCTGTCCTACGAGCAGTACTTC. The encoded protein is CASSEAGLSYEQYF.